This T cell receptor (beta chain) was obtained from a study of T cells in Graves' hyperthyroidism and ophthalmopathy. V trimming: 6 bases; J trimming: 3 bases; junction bases outside the gene matches: 7. This CDR3 is built from 15 residues. CDR1 SGHTA and CDR2 FQGNSA come from the germline V gene. Amplified TCR beta CDR3 regions came from RNA transcripts. Using the HTBI primer set, a first-round RT-PCR was run on the TCR CDR3. TCRdb passed the multiplex PCR reads through MiXCR, listing each CDR3 protein once. This sample has hundreds of thousands of distinct CDR3 sequences, with 14% found just once. It was considered stable Graves' hyperthyroidism when ophthalmopathy did not progress within 18 months. Those with hyperthyroidism were 18 to 65 years old, newly diagnosed, and ill for under 2 months. Not enrolled were patients with uncontrolled infection, other autoimmune disease, pregnancy or lactation.

This clonotype showed up many times. This receptor was taken from a woman in her 40s with Graves' hyperthyroidism. The specimen was blood. The V gene is TRBV7-2, the J gene TRBJ2-7, with TRBD2 matching over 11 bases. DNA for the CDR3: TGTGCCAGCAGATCAGGGACTAGCGGCCTCTACGAGCAGTACTTC. Translation gives CASRSGTSGLYEQYF.